This is a list of T cell receptor beta chains from one sample in a study of cytomegalovirus exposure and HLA in healthy donors. The data were produced by immunoSEQ multiplex PCR, yet TCRdb's version contains in-frame clones alone and is incomplete. This sample has 100,000 or so clones, with 75% found just once. The specimen sequenced was PBMCs. These TCRs come from a middle-aged man in good health and CMV-seronegative. Each CDR3 is given with its conserved first and last residue. Fields, in order: V gene, clone size, J gene, D gene, CDR3 protein, CDR3 DNA. A D gene is named only where the DNA matches it firmly. Rows give clone size only sometimes, using once, few, many, or a class for an expanded clone.

>TRBV2|-|TRBJ2-5|-
CASSGDTLTQYF
TGTGCCAGCAGTGGTGACACCCTAACCCAGTACTTC
>TRBV28|-|TRBJ2-7|TRBD2
CAIRTSGTLYEQYF
TGTGCCATCCGGACTAGCGGGACCCTATACGAGCAGTACTTC
>TRBV6-1|-|TRBJ1-4|TRBD1
CASSVQGNEKLFF
TGTGCCAGCAGTGTACAGGGGAATGAAAAACTGTTTTTT
>TRBV11-2|-|TRBJ2-5|-
CASSLVVREETQYF
TGTGCCAGCAGCTTAGTCGTGCGGGAAGAGACCCAGTACTTC
>TRBV6-1|-|TRBJ1-5|TRBD1
CASSQQGGGNQPQHF
TGTGCCAGCAGCCAACAGGGGGGAGGCAATCAGCCCCAGCATTTT
>TRBV30|-|TRBJ1-3|-
CAWTDSGNTIYF
TGTGCCTGGACTGACAGTGGAAACACCATATATTTT
>TRBV6-5|-|TRBJ1-1|-
CASSSLQAGAEAFF
TGTGCCAGCAGTTCGTTACAGGCGGGGGCTGAAGCTTTCTTT
>TRBV19|-|TRBJ1-1|-
CASSMGRGRNTEAFF
TGTGCCAGTAGTATGGGGAGGGGAAGAAACACTGAAGCTTTCTTT
>TRBV11-3|once|TRBJ1-5|TRBD1
CASSPWRGPSNQPQHF
TGTGCCAGCAGCCCGTGGAGGGGGCCGAGCAATCAGCCCCAGCATTTT
>TRBV7-8|-|TRBJ2-7|-
CASSLETEGVQYF
TGTGCCAGCAGCTTGGAGACAGAGGGGGTGCAGTACTTC
>TRBV7-6|-|TRBJ2-2|-
CASSLAGVTGELFF
TGTGCCAGCAGCTTAGCAGGGGTCACCGGGGAGCTGTTTTTT
>TRBV2|few|TRBJ2-2|-
CASSRSTWSAGELFF
TGTGCCAGCAGTAGGTCTACATGGAGCGCCGGGGAGCTGTTTTTT